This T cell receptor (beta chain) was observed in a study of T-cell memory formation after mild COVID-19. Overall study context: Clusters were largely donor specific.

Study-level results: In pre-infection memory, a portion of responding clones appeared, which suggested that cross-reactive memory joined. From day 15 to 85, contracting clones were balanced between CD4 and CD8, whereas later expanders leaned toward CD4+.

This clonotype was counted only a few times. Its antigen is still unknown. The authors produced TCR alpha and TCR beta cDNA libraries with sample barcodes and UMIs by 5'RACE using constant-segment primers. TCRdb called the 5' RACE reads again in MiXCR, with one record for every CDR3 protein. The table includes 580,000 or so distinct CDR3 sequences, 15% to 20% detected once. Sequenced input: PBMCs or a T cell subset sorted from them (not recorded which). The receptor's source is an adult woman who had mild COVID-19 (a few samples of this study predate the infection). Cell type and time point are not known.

In DNA form, the CDR3 reads TGTGCCAGCAGCCCTCTATCGCCAGGGGGGAACACTGAAGCTTTCTTT. This encodes CASSPLSPGGNTEAFF. This chain uses TRBV7-9 with TRBJ1-1; 7 bases map to TRBD1. CDR1 is SEHNR, CDR2 FQNEAQ, per germline (reference sequence). The length of the CDR3 is 16 residues. The junction had 10 bases not matched to a gene; V was cut back by 5 bases and J by 1 base.